Listed below are T cell receptor beta chains from one sample, sequenced in a study of T cell repertoires in cytomegalovirus infection. A single record per CDR3 protein comes from TCRdb applying MiXCR to the reads. The sample carries under 200,000 distinct CDR3 sequences, nearly 9.5% recorded once. Sequenced input: PBMCs. These receptor sequences come from a human donor in good health (CMV status not recorded). Some clones in this sample may be carry-over from other donors' samples. Each CDR3 is given with its conserved first and last residue. D genes are given only for firm matches. Only some rows state a clone size, as once, few, many or a class for expanded clones.

>many|TRBJ2-7|TRBV7-8|18|TRBD2
TGTGCCAGCAGCCCCCTGTTACTAGCGGAAAGAGGGGACTACGAGCAGTACTTC
CASSPLLLAERGDYEQYF
>few|TRBJ1-1|TRBV10-3|15|TRBD1
TGTGCCATCAGTGGGACAGGGGGCCTTCAGACTGAAGCTTTCTTT
CAISGTGGLQTEAFF
>few|TRBJ2-2|TRBV19|16|TRBD2
TGTGCCAGTAGTCAGCTAGCGGGAGTTGACACCGGGGAGCTGTTTTTT
CASSQLAGVDTGELFF
>-|TRBJ2-2|TRBV20-1|18|TRBD2
TGCAGTGCTAGAGGAGGGGCTAGCGGCCATTCGAACACCGGGGAGCTGTTTTTT
CSARGGASGHSNTGELFF
>many|TRBJ2-1|TRBV7-2|15|TRBD1
TGTGCCAGCAGCTTTACGACAGGGGGCCACAATGAGCAGTTCTTC
CASSFTTGGHNEQFF
>many|TRBJ2-1|TRBV6-2/TRBV6-3|12|-
TGTGCCAGCAGCCAAGGTCTCCTTGAGCAGTTCTTC
CASSQGLLEQFF
>few|TRBJ2-1|TRBV4-3|16|-
TGCGCCAGCAGCCAAGAGCCCGGTCAGCAGACAAATGAGCAGTTCTTC
CASSQEPGQQTNEQFF
>many|TRBJ1-1|TRBV11-1|14|-
TGTGCCAGCAGGTCCGGGACGGCGAACACTGAAGCTTTCTTT
CASRSGTANTEAFF
>few|TRBJ1-2|TRBV28|14|-
TGTGCCAGCAGTTTCGGGGGGTCGGTCTATGGCTACACCTTC
CASSFGGSVYGYTF
>many|TRBJ1-3|TRBV18|19|-
TGTGCCAGCTCACCGAGTACGCGAGGCGGTGCCCGCTCTGGAAACACCATATATTTT
CASSPSTRGGARSGNTIYF
>many|TRBJ2-7|TRBV6-2/TRBV6-3|19|TRBD1
TGTGCCAGCAGTTCACCGGGACAGGGGGTCCGACGGAGCTCCTACGAGCAGTACTTC
CASSSPGQGVRRSSYEQYF
>many|TRBJ2-3|TRBV14|13|-
TGTGCCAGCAGCCCTAATCCCAAAGATACGCAGTATTTT
CASSPNPKDTQYF
>many|TRBJ2-5|TRBV25-1|14|-
TGTGCCAGCAGTGAATGGCGTGAACAAGAGACCCAGTACTTC
CASSEWREQETQYF
>many|TRBJ2-3|TRBV19|14|TRBD2
TGTGCCAGTAGGACTAGCCAAGGCACAGATACGCAGTATTTT
CASRTSQGTDTQYF
>many|TRBJ2-7|TRBV12-3/TRBV12-4|12|-
TGTGCCAGCAGTCCACAGGGAACCGAGCAGTACTTC
CASSPQGTEQYF
>-|TRBJ1-6|TRBV23-1|15|-
TGCGCCAGCAGTCAGCCGACCCGGAATAATTCACCCCTCCACTTT
CASSQPTRNNSPLHF
>many|TRBJ2-7|TRBV7-2|15|-
TGTGCCAGCAGCTTAGGTCCGGACGTAGCCTACGAGCAGTACTTC
CASSLGPDVAYEQYF
>many|TRBJ1-6|TRBV6-1|17|-
TGTGCCAGCGCCCCGACCCGGGGGGATCACCAGGGGTCACCCCTCCACTTT
CASAPTRGDHQGSPLHF
>many|TRBJ1-5|TRBV7-2|16|-
TGTGCCAGCAGCTTAGTCCGGATTTGGGGCAATCAGCCCCAGCATTTT
CASSLVRIWGNQPQHF
>many|TRBJ1-2|TRBV28|14|TRBD1
TGTGCCAGCACCCCGGGGACAGCTACGTATGGCTACACCTTC
CASTPGTATYGYTF
>many|TRBJ1-2|TRBV6-1|14|-
TGTGCCAGCAGTGCAGGGTCCATCACGATTGGCTACACCTTC
CASSAGSITIGYTF
>many|TRBJ2-2|TRBV14|15|-
TGTGCCAGCAGCCAAGGCCGCGGGCTGAGCGGGGAGCTGTTTTTT
CASSQGRGLSGELFF
>many|TRBJ1-2|TRBV7-2|16|-
TGTGCCAGCAGCCCCCAGAACAGCCGACGTAAGAATGGCTACACCTTC
CASSPQNSRRKNGYTF
>-|TRBJ1-4|TRBV28|16|-
TGTGCCAGCAGCCCCGGGACATTCGCAACTAATGAAAAACTGTTTTTT
CASSPGTFATNEKLFF
>few|TRBJ2-7|TRBV5-6|14|TRBD1
TGTGCCAGCAGTAATTCCGGGACAGGCTACGAGCAGTACTTC
CASSNSGTGYEQYF
>-|TRBJ2-1|TRBV7-9|15|TRBD2
TGTGCCAGCAGCTGGACTAGCGGGGTTGACAGTGAGCAGTTCTTC
CASSWTSGVDSEQFF
>few|TRBJ2-1|TRBV5-1|15|TRBD2
TGCGCCAGCAGCGTAAGCGGGGGGGCCTACAATGAGCAGTTCTTC
CASSVSGGAYNEQFF
>few|TRBJ1-1|TRBV28|11|-
TGTGCCAGCAGGGCGGATACTGAAGCTTTCTTT
CASRADTEAFF
>many|TRBJ2-7|TRBV7-9|16|TRBD1
TGTGCCAGCAGCTCCCTTGGACAGGGAAATTCCTACGAGCAGTACTTC
CASSSLGQGNSYEQYF
>-|TRBJ1-1|TRBV12-5|16|-
TGTGCTAGTGGCCAGAACCGCCGGGGGACTCGGCCTGAAGCTTTCTTT
CASGQNRRGTRPEAFF
>-|TRBJ2-7|TRBV5-1|14|-
TGCGCCAGCAGCTTAGACAGTGTATCCTACGAGCAGTACTTC
CASSLDSVSYEQYF
>few|TRBJ2-5|TRBV14|15|-
TGTGCCAGCAGCCAAGGACGGGGGGCTATGGAGACCCAGTACTTC
CASSQGRGAMETQYF
>few|TRBJ1-2|TRBV15|13|-
TGTGCCACCAGCAGAGGGGGAAACTATGGCTACACCTTC
CATSRGGNYGYTF
>few|TRBJ1-1|TRBV20-1|11|-
TGCAGTGCAAACAAGAACACTGAAGCTTTCTTT
CSANKNTEAFF
>few|TRBJ1-4|TRBV30|14|-
TGTGCCTGGAGTTATCGGAGGGGATCGGAAAAACTGTTTTTT
CAWSYRRGSEKLFF
>many|TRBJ1-6|TRBV7-2|16|-
TGTGCCAGCAGCTTACACTCGGCAGGGCTCAATTCACCCCTCCACTTT
CASSLHSAGLNSPLHF
>many|TRBJ1-2|TRBV28|14|-
TGTGCCAGCAGTACGTACCGGGAAAACTATGGCTACACCTTC
CASSTYRENYGYTF
>many|TRBJ1-5|TRBV19|14|-
TGTGCCAGTAGTCTCCAGTTGAGCAATCAGCCCCAGCATTTT
CASSLQLSNQPQHF
>many|TRBJ2-7|TRBV7-2|15|-
TGTGCCAGCAGCTTGGGACTGACTGGCTCCTACGAGCAGTACTTC
CASSLGLTGSYEQYF
>many|TRBJ2-1|TRBV28|15|TRBD1
TGTGCCAGCAGTTTGGGACAGGGGTATAACAATGAGCAGTTCTTC
CASSLGQGYNNEQFF